These T cell receptor beta chains were read from a single sample in a study of shared clonotypes between healthy human individuals. Sequencing was performed with immunoSEQ multiplex PCR; in TCRdb, only in-frame clones are kept and a portion is missing. Among some 2,500,000 clones, 80% to 95% were seen once, and the ten largest hold 0.3% to 0.4%. The sequencing sample was made of naive CD4+ T cells from PBMCs. The receptors were gathered from a man aged 18 to 29 in good health. Some clones in this sample may be carry-over from other donors' samples. The CDR3 runs from the conserved cysteine through the conserved F or W. The order of the fields is V gene, J gene, D gene, clone size, CDR3 protein, CDR3 DNA. A D gene is named only where the DNA matches it firmly. Clone size is stated in some rows and not others, as once, few, many or a class when expanded.

V: TRBV2
J: TRBJ1-1
D: TRBD1
size: -
CDR3: CASSSDRGGTEAFF
DNA: TGTGCCAGCAGCAGTGACAGGGGAGGAACTGAAGCTTTCTTT

V: TRBV9
J: TRBJ2-1
D: -
size: -
CDR3: CASSVGPVLGNEQFF
DNA: TGTGCCAGCAGCGTGGGACCGGTGCTAGGCAATGAGCAGTTCTTC

V: TRBV7-3
J: TRBJ1-3
D: -
size: -
CDR3: CASSLTREVGNTIYF
DNA: TGTGCCAGCAGCTTAACCCGCGAGGTGGGAAACACCATATATTTT

V: TRBV6-4
J: TRBJ1-1
D: -
size: -
CDR3: CASSEDLGGTEAFF
DNA: TGTGCCAGCAGTGAAGACCTCGGAGGGACTGAAGCTTTCTTT

V: TRBV7-3
J: TRBJ1-5
D: -
size: -
CDR3: CASSEDRNQPQHF
DNA: TGTGCCAGCAGCGAGGACAGAAATCAGCCCCAGCATTTT

V: TRBV28
J: TRBJ2-1
D: TRBD2
size: -
CDR3: CASSWTRTSMGENEQFF
DNA: TGTGCCAGCAGTTGGACACGGACTAGCATGGGGGAAAATGAGCAGTTCTTC

V: TRBV19
J: TRBJ1-5
D: -
size: -
CDR3: CASSISLGHARNQPQHF
DNA: TGTGCCAGTAGTATAAGCCTGGGACACGCAAGAAATCAGCCCCAGCATTTT

V: TRBV28
J: TRBJ1-1
D: TRBD1
size: -
CDR3: CASSLVGGQGANTEAFF
DNA: TGTGCCAGCAGTTTGGTAGGGGGACAGGGGGCGAACACTGAAGCTTTCTTT

V: TRBV5-5
J: TRBJ2-5
D: -
size: -
CDR3: CASSLDRGTQETQYF
DNA: TGTGCCAGCAGCTTGGACCGGGGGACCCAAGAGACCCAGTACTTC

V: TRBV19
J: TRBJ2-1
D: -
size: once
CDR3: CASSFRQGRDEQFF
DNA: TGTGCCAGCAGCTTTCGACAGGGGAGGGATGAGCAGTTCTTC

V: TRBV6-5
J: TRBJ1-3
D: -
size: -
CDR3: CASSSLVSGNTVYF
DNA: TGTGCCAGCAGTTCGTTAGTCTCTGGAAACACCGTATATTTT

V: TRBV10-3
J: TRBJ1-2
D: TRBD1
size: -
CDR3: CAIRRQGGDYGYTF
DNA: TGTGCCATCAGGCGGCAGGGGGGCGACTATGGCTACACCTTC

V: TRBV4-3
J: TRBJ2-2
D: TRBD2
size: -
CDR3: CASSPRIRGDNTGELFF
DNA: TGCGCCAGCTCACCAAGAATACGGGGGGACAACACCGGGGAGCTGTTTTTT

V: TRBV9
J: TRBJ2-3
D: TRBD2
size: -
CDR3: CASSVREGQTDTQYF
DNA: TGTGCCAGCAGCGTTAGGGAGGGGCAGACAGATACGCAGTATTTT

V: TRBV28
J: TRBJ1-2
D: -
size: once
CDR3: CASSKGDNLFHGYTF
DNA: TGTGCCAGCTCGAAGGGGGACAATCTCTTCCATGGCTACACCTTC